Reported below is one T cell receptor (beta chain). Its cognate antigen is unknown. The V gene end was trimmed by 4 bases and the J gene end by 7 bases; junction bases not matched to a gene: 5. CDR3 length: 14 amino acids. CDR1 and CDR2 from the germline V gene are MNHNS and SASEGT. The sample is drawn from a study of fetal regulatory T cell absence and autoimmunity. Study findings and constraints: Pancreas and cord blood did not differ much in TRB family usage. Compared with cord blood, pancreas showed oligoclonal TCR enrichment, some clones over 95-fold. The oligoclonal enrichment was interpreted as supporting antigen-driven pancreatic autoimmunity before birth in IPEX syndrome.

This was a survey-level run. Method: immunoSEQ multiplex PCR; TCRdb's copy keeps in-frame clones and lacks some. The profile shows roughly 95,000 clones, 60% to 80% of them singletons. The material sequenced was pancreas tissue. This TCR was sampled from a male donor with IPEX syndrome. The rearrangement links TRBV6-1 to TRBJ1-5; TRBD1 aligns across 9 bases. CDR3 amino acids: CASSVRQGGQPQHF. The CDR3 region has the DNA TGTGCCAGCAGTGTGAGACAGGGGGGGCAGCCCCAGCATTTT.